This T cell receptor beta chain was recovered during a study of PD-L1 blockade in urothelial cancer. Study as a whole: In the patient group, twenty-five of 29 were males with bladder-origin urothelial cancer. At 6 weeks and at 3 weeks (second dose) after treatment start, blood was analyzed. The median number of T cells present in blood samples was roughly 130,000.

General study findings and limits: When pretreatment blood TCR clonality was below the median, it predicted better survival.

A few counts support this clone. Its antigen is still unknown. The time point was: pretreatment peripheral blood. The repertoire was sequenced with immunoSEQ multiplex PCR; TCRdb's copy has only in-frame clones and lacks some. This sample has 70,000 to 95,000 clones, with around 83% found just once. Germline CDR1 reads MGHDK; CDR2 reads SYGVNS. This CDR3 has 14 amino acids. The V segment lost 5 bases and the J segment 1 base; nucleotides outside the gene matches: 4. This chain joins TRBV25-1 and TRBJ2-5, with TRBD2 matching over 7 bases. This TCR was recovered from a man between 60 and 75 years old with urothelial cancer. The sequenced sample was PBMCs, obtained around atezolizumab (anti-PD-L1) treatment. DNA of the CDR3: TGTGCCAGCAGTCCGTGGGGGGGCCAAGAGACCCAGTACTTC. It encodes CASSPWGGQETQYF.